What follows is one T cell receptor beta chain and its context. This record belongs to a study of blood T cell repertoires in COVID-19. This CDR3 spans 16 amino acids. The germline V gene has CDR1 SGHVS and CDR2 FQNEAQ. Unmatched junction bases numbered 7, after V lost 2 bases and J lost 7 bases. Sequencing used immunoSEQ multiplex PCR; TCRdb keeps in-frame clones, though not all of them. The sample consists of roughly 250,000 clones, around 88% of them appearing once. Sequenced sample: PBMCs or T cells enriched from blood (not recorded which). The TCR originated in a woman in her thirties or forties with acute COVID-19. The chain recombines TRBV7-8 with TRBJ2-2; 10 nucleotides align to TRBD2. This chain's CDR3 is CASSLSGRAGVGELFF. The DNA for the CDR3 is TGTGCCAGCAGCTTAAGCGGGAGGGCCGGGGTCGGGGAGCTGTTTTTT.